Sequencing of this TCR beta chain was carried out in a study of OX40 agonist ivuxolimab in advanced cancers. Samples of blood were obtained at baseline, on cycle 4 day 1, and on cycle 7 day 1. The repertoire was sequenced with immunoSEQ multiplex PCR; TCRdb's copy has only in-frame clones and lacks some. The table includes about 50,000 clones, about 90% detected once. Per the germline V gene, CDR1 is SGHTA and CDR2 is FQGTGA. The CDR3 covers 13 residues. V dropped 8 bases and J dropped 1 base, with 11 bases sitting between them. There are a few counts of this clone. The gene calls are TRBV7-3 and TRBJ1-1, with D unclear. The sequencing used CD4+ or CD8+ T cells sorted from blood, collected in a trial of the OX40 agonist ivuxolimab. This clonotype was obtained from an adult with an advanced solid tumor such as melanoma, head and neck, liver or kidney cancer. The CDR3 DNA reads TGTGCCAGCTCCGGAGGCCGGAACACTGAAGCTTTCTTT. This codes for CASSGGRNTEAFF.